The rows below give T cell receptor beta chains drawn from one sample of a study of CD8 T cells in Susac syndrome. TCRdb recomputed calls from the immunoSEQ multiplex PCR reads with MiXCR, one row per CDR3 protein. In the table there are fewer than 350,000 distinct CDR3 sequences, about nine tenths of which are singletons. Specimen: CD8+ T cells from PBMCs. The receptors were gathered from a human donor with multiple sclerosis. CDR3s include the opening cysteine and the closing phenylalanine or tryptophan. A D gene is named only where the DNA matches it firmly. Not all rows give a size; the values are once, few, many and, for expanded clones, a class.

V	size	J	D	DNA	CDR3
TRBV2	.	TRBJ1-1	.	TGTGCCAGCAGGGCAGGGATGCCCACTGAAGCTTTCTTT	CASRAGMPTEAFF
TRBV14	.	TRBJ1-1	.	TGTGCCAGCAGCGGGGGGCAGGCTGAAGCTTTCTTT	CASSGGQAEAFF
TRBV28	.	TRBJ2-7	TRBD2	TGTGCCAGCAGACTCACCGGGACTAGCGGGAGTCCGGAGCAGTACTTC	CASRLTGTSGSPEQYF
TRBV23-1	.	TRBJ1-3	.	TGCGCCAGCAGTCACCAAAAGGTGCCCTCTGGAAACACCATATATTTT	CASSHQKVPSGNTIYF
TRBV12-3/TRBV12-4	.	TRBJ1-5	.	TGTGCCAGCAGTTCGACAGATAATAGCAATCAGCCCCAGCATTTT	CASSSTDNSNQPQHF
TRBV6-5	.	TRBJ2-2	.	TGTGCCAGCAGTTACTCGTTCGGAGAGAACACCGGGGAGCTGTTTTTT	CASSYSFGENTGELFF
TRBV6-1	few	TRBJ1-5	.	TGTGCCAGCAGTTCGGTAGGGTACAGGCCCCAGCATTTT	CASSSVGYRPQHF
TRBV20-1	.	TRBJ2-1	TRBD2	TGCAGTGCTAGCACCCTCCGCCTAGCGGGGGGGTTCAGACCATACAATGAGCAGTTCTTC	CSASTLRLAGGFRPYNEQFF
TRBV29-1	.	TRBJ2-7	.	TGCAGCGTTGAACCCCGGGGACGGACAGTCTACGAGCAGTACTTC	CSVEPRGRTVYEQYF
TRBV5-6	.	TRBJ1-2	.	TGTGCCAGCAGCTTGGTGCAGGGCGCCTACACCTTC	CASSLVQGAYTF
TRBV7-2	.	TRBJ2-5	.	TGTGCCAGCAGCAATCTAGGGGGCCAAGAGACCCAGTACTTC	CASSNLGGQETQYF